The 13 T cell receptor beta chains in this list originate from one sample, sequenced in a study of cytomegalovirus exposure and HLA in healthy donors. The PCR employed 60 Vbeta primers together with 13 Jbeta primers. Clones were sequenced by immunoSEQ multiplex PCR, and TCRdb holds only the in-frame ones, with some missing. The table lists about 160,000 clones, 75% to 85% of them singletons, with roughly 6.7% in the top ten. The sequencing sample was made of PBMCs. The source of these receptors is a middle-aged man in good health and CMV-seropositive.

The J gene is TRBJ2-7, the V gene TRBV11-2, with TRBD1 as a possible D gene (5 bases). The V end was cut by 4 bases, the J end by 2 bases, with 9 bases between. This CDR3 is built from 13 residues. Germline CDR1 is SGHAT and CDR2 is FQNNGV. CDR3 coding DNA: TGTGCCAGCAGCTCGACAGCCACCTACGAGCAGTACTTC. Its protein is CASSSTATYEQYF.

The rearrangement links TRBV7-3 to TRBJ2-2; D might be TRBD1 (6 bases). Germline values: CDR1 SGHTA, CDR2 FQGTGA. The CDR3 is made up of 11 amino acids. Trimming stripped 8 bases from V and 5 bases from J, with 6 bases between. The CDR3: CASQGTGELFF. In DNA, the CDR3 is TGTGCCAGCCAGGGGACCGGGGAGCTGTTTTTT.

CDR3: CASTGQSNQPQHF. The CDR3 bases are TGTGCCAGCACCGGACAGAGCAATCAGCCCCAGCATTTT. This chain connects TRBV2 to TRBJ1-5; D may be TRBD1 (6 bases). This CDR3 comprises 13 residues. The germline gives CDR1 SNHLY, CDR2 FYNNEI. V lost 7 bases to trimming and J lost 1 base, with 8 bases between them.

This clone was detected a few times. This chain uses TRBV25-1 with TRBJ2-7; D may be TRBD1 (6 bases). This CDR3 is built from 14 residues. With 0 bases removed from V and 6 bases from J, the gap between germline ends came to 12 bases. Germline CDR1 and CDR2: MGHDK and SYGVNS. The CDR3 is CASSEYRDTSEQYF. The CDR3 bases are TGTGCCAGCAGTGAATATCGGGACACATCCGAGCAGTACTTC.

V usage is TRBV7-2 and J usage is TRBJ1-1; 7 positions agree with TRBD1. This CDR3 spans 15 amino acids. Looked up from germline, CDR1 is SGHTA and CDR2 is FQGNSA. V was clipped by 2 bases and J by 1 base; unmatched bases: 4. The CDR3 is CASSLKGAGNTEAFF. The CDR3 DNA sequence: TGTGCCAGCAGCTTAAAGGGGGCGGGGAACACTGAAGCTTTCTTT.

This chain's CDR3 is CAGPRPRGLNGNQPQHF. The CDR3 region has the DNA TGTGCCGGGCCCAGACCGAGGGGGTTGAACGGGAATCAGCCCCAGCATTTT. The rearrangement uses TRBV21-1 and TRBJ1-5; TRBD1 is the table's D call and was not checked against the DNA. TRBV21-1 is annotated as a pseudogene. The CDR3 totals 17 residues.

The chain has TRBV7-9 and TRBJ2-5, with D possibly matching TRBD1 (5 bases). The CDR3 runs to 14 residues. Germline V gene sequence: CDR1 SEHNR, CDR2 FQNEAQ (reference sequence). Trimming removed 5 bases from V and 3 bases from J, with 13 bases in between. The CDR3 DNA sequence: TGTGCCAGCAGCCCCCCCCAGGGAAAAGAGACCCAGTACTTC. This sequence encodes CASSPPQGKETQYF. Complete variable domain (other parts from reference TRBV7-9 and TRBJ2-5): DTGVSQNPRHKITKRGQNVTFRCDPISEHNRLYWYRQTLGQGPEFLTYFQNEAQLEKSRLLSDRFSAERPKGSFSTLEIQRTEQGDSAMYLCASSPPQGKETQYFGPGTRLLVL.

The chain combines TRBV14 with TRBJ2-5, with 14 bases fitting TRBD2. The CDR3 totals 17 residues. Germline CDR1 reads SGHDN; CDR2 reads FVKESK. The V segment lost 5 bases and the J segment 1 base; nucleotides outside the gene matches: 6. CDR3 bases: TGTGCCAGCAGCTCAGGACTAGCGGGAGGAGTCCAAGAGACCCAGTACTTC. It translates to CASSSGLAGGVQETQYF.

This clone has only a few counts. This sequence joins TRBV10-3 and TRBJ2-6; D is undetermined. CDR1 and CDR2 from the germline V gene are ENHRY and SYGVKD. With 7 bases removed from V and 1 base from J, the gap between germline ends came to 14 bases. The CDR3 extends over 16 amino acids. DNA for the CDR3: TGTGCCATCACTCCAGGAAAAGTTTCTGGGGCCAACGTCCTGACTTTC. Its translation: CAITPGKVSGANVLTF.

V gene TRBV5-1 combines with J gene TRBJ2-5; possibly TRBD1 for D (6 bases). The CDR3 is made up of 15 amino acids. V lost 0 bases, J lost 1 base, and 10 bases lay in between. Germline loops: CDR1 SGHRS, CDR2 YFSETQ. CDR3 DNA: TGCGCCAGCAGCTTGGCTGGCAGGGGCCAAGAGACCCAGTACTTC. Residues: CASSLAGRGQETQYF.

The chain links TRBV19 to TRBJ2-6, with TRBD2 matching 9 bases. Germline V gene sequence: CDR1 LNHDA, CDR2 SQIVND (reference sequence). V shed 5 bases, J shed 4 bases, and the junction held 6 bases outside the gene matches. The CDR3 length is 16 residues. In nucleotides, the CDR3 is TGTGCCAGTAGTTCCCGCGGGGGGGCAGGGGCCAACGTCCTGACTTTC. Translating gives CASSSRGGAGANVLTF.

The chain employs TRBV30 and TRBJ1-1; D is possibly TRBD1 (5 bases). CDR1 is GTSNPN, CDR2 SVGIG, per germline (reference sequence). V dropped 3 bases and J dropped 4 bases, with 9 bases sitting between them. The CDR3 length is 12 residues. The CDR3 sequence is CAWSGGITEAFF. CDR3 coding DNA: TGTGCCTGGAGCGGGGGAATCACTGAAGCTTTCTTT.

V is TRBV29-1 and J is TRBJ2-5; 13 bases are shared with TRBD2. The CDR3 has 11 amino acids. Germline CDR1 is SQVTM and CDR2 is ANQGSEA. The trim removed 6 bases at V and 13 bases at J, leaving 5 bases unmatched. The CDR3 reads CSVPLAGGRYF. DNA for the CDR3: TGCAGCGTCCCACTAGCGGGGGGGCGGTACTTC.